The 2 T cell receptor beta chains presented below share a single source sample, sequenced in a study of T-cell memory formation after mild COVID-19. TCRdb re-called the 5' RACE reads with MiXCR, one entry per CDR3 protein. This sample carries roughly 4,700 distinct CDR3 sequences, more than 40% of them seen once, and the ten largest clones take 2% to 3%. Sequencing was carried out using PBMCs or a T cell subset sorted from them (not recorded which). All receptors derive from an adult who had mild COVID-19 (a few samples of this study predate the infection). Cell type and time point are not known.

V and J are TRBV12-3 or TRBV12-4 and TRBJ2-1; D tentatively reads TRBD1 or TRBD2 (6 bases each). With 5 bases removed from V and 10 bases from J, the gap between germline ends came to 21 bases. There are 15 residues in the CDR3. In nucleotides, the CDR3 is TGTGCCAGCAGTCCCAAGGGGGGCCCAAGAGCCGAGCAGTTCTTC. Amino acid sequence: CASSPKGGPRAEQFF.

The chain joins TRBV5-1 to TRBJ2-7; possibly TRBD1 or TRBD2 for D (5 bases each). Deletions cut 0 bases from V and 2 bases from J, with 12 bases between. Germline CDR1 reads SGHRS; CDR2 reads YFSETQ. The CDR3 consists of 15 residues. This CDR3 is CASSLDGTPTYEQYV. The CDR3 bases are TGCGCCAGCAGCTTGGACGGGACCCCCACCTACGAGCAGTACGTC.